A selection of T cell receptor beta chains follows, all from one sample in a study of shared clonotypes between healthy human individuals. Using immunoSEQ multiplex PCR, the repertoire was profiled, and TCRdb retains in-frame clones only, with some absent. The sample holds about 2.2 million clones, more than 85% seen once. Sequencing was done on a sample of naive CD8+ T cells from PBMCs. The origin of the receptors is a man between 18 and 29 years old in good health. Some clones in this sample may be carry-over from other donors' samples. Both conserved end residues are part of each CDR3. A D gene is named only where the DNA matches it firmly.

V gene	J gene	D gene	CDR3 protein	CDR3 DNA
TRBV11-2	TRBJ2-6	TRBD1	CASSGRDRGYSGANVLTF	TGTGCCAGCAGCGGCCGGGACAGGGGATACTCTGGGGCCAACGTCCTGACTTTC
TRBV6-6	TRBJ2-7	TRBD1	CASRPEDRGSYEQYF	TGTGCCAGCAGGCCAGAGGACAGGGGCTCCTACGAGCAGTACTTC
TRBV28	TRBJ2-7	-	CASSLDSRSEEQYF	TGTGCCAGCAGTCTGGACTCTAGAAGTGAAGAGCAGTACTTC
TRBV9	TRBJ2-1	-	CASSETGRYNEQFF	TGTGCCAGCAGCGAAACAGGTCGGTACAATGAGCAGTTCTTC
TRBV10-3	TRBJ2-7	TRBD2	CAIRTGLAGVNSDEQYF	TGTGCCATCAGGACGGGACTAGCGGGAGTAAATTCTGACGAGCAGTACTTC
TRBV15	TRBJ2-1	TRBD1	CATRVMGQSYNEQFF	TGTGCCACCAGAGTAATGGGACAGTCCTACAATGAGCAGTTCTTC
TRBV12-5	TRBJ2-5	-	CASGFGLAHQETQYF	TGTGCTAGTGGTTTTGGCCTAGCGCACCAAGAGACCCAGTACTTC
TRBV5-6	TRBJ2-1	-	CASSYGAYNEQFF	TGTGCCAGCAGCTACGGGGCTTATAATGAGCAGTTCTTC
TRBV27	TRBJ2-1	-	CASSFGRVVGNEQFF	TGTGCCAGCAGTTTTGGAAGGGTTGTGGGGAATGAGCAGTTCTTC
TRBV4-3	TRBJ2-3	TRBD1	CASSQDDREADTQYF	TGCGCCAGCAGCCAAGACGACAGGGAAGCAGATACGCAGTATTTT
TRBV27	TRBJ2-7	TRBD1	CASRGTGPYEQYF	TGTGCCAGCAGAGGGACAGGGCCCTACGAGCAGTACTTC
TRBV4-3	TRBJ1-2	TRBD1	CASSPDRALRFYGYTF	TGCGCCAGCAGCCCAGACAGGGCCCTACGCTTCTATGGCTACACCTTC
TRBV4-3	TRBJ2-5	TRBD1	CASSQVVWGTGDQETQYF	TGCGCCAGCAGCCAAGTCGTTTGGGGGACAGGGGACCAAGAGACCCAGTACTTC
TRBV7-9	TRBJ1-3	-	CASSPRTAEISGNTIYF	TGTGCCAGCAGCCCGCGAACAGCAGAAATCTCTGGAAACACCATATATTTT
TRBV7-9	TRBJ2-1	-	CASSDRAVNEQFF	TGTGCCAGCAGCGACCGAGCCGTAAATGAGCAGTTCTTC
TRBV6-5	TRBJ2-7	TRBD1	CASSLTRPGQGTEQYF	TGTGCCAGCAGTTTGACCCGACCGGGACAGGGGACCGAGCAGTACTTC
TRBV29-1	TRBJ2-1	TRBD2	CSVEETSGGYNEQFF	TGCAGCGTTGAAGAAACTAGCGGGGGGTACAATGAGCAGTTCTTC
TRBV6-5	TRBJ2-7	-	CASSYGIGGEQYF	TGTGCCAGCAGTTATGGTATTGGAGGCGAGCAGTACTTC
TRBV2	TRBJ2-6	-	CARGKEGSGANVLTF	TGTGCCAGGGGGAAAGAGGGCTCTGGGGCCAACGTCCTGACTTTC
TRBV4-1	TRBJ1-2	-	CASSQVGDYGYTF	TGCGCCAGCAGCCAAGTGGGGGACTATGGCTACACCTTC
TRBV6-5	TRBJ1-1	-	CASSPGFPTEAFF	TGTGCCAGCAGCCCTGGATTTCCCACTGAAGCTTTCTTT
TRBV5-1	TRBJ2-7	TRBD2	CASSLSGGRLYEQYF	TGCGCCAGCAGCTTGTCGGGAGGGAGGCTTTACGAGCAGTACTTC
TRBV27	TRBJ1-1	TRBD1	CASSPRQGYTEAFF	TGTGCCAGCAGCCCAAGACAGGGATACACTGAAGCTTTCTTT
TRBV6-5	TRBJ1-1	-	CASSETTVNTEAFF	TGTGCCAGCAGTGAGACGACAGTGAACACTGAAGCTTTCTTT
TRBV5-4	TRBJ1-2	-	CASSLEINYGYTF	TGTGCCAGCAGCTTGGAGATCAACTATGGCTACACCTTC
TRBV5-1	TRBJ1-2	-	CASSLEGREGYTF	TGCGCCAGCAGCTTGGAGGGACGGGAGGGCTACACCTTC
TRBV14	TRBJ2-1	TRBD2	CASSQVGPYLADSYNEQFF	TGTGCCAGCAGCCAAGTGGGGCCTTATCTAGCGGACTCCTACAATGAGCAGTTCTTC
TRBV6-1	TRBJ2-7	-	CASSEGPSYEQYF	TGTGCCAGCAGTGAAGGGCCCTCCTACGAGCAGTACTTC
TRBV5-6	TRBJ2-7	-	CASSSGRGEQYF	TGTGCCAGCAGCTCGGGACGCGGGGAGCAGTACTTC